The next 16 T cell receptor beta chains were all read from a single sample in a study of blood T cell repertoires in COVID-19. Measured with immunoSEQ multiplex PCR; TCRdb has only the in-frame clones, and not every one. The sample lists just under 50,000 clones; 80% to 90% were seen once. The sequenced material came from peripheral blood. Receptors originate from a human donor in a cohort sampled during active COVID-19.

The J gene is TRBJ1-3, the V gene TRBV18; D uncertain. Germline-derived CDR1 and CDR2 are KGHSH and LQKENI. The CDR3 is 17 amino acids. With 1 base removed from V and 0 bases from J, the gap between germline ends came to 13 bases. The CDR3 reads CASSPRSGQSSGNTIYF. As DNA, the CDR3 is TGTGCCAGCTCACCACGGTCAGGCCAAAGCTCTGGAAACACCATATATTTT.

The chain uses TRBV27 and TRBJ2-3; 11 bases are shared with TRBD2. From germline, CDR1 is MNHEY and CDR2 SMNVEV (reference sequence). Trimming removed 2 bases from V and 5 bases from J; junction bases left unmatched: 6. CDR3 length: 16 amino acids. The CDR3 loop reads CASSLRLAGGIDTQYF. The CDR3 DNA reads as TGTGCCAGCAGTTTAAGGCTAGCGGGAGGTATAGATACGCAGTATTTT.

V is TRBV6-5 and J is TRBJ2-7; D may be TRBD1 (6 bases). The CDR3 extends over 15 amino acids. CDR1 and CDR2 (germline): MNHEY, SVGAGI. The V end was cut by 6 bases, the J end by 4 bases, with 19 bases between. CDR3 region: CASRTLQGLGYEQYF. The CDR3 DNA reads as TGTGCCAGCAGGACTTTACAGGGTCTAGGGTACGAGCAGTACTTC.

This clone was recorded only once. The V gene is TRBV5-1, the J gene TRBJ1-2; perhaps TRBD1 as D (5 bases). Trimming took 1 base from V and 3 from J, leaving 13 bases between them. CDR3 length: 15 residues. Germline assignment: CDR1 SGHRS and CDR2 YFSETQ. CDR3 amino acids: CASSLLGGGDYGYTF. The CDR3 DNA is TGCGCCAGCAGCTTGTTGGGGGGAGGAGACTATGGCTACACCTTC.

V usage is TRBV6-5 and J usage is TRBJ1-4; 8 bases are shared with TRBD1. The junction had 4 bases not matched to a gene; V was cut back by 0 bases and J by 4 bases. Looked up from germline, CDR1 is MNHEY and CDR2 is SVGAGI. The CDR3 is 16 amino acids. This chain's CDR3 is CASSYSQGAGNEKLFF. The CDR3 DNA sequence: TGTGCCAGCAGTTACTCGCAGGGGGCGGGTAATGAAAAACTGTTTTTT.

This clone has only one observation. The chain couples TRBV9 to TRBJ2-5, with 7 bases that match TRBD2. Per germline, CDR1 SGDLS and CDR2 YYNGEE. The CDR3 consists of 15 residues. J gave up 1 base and V 3 bases, and 6 bases lay outside the gene matches. CDR3 in amino acids: CASSALGRVQETQYF. DNA of the CDR3: TGTGCCAGCAGCGCGCTAGGGAGGGTCCAAGAGACCCAGTACTTC.

The chain couples TRBV10-3 to TRBJ1-1, with D possibly matching TRBD1 (5 bases). The CDR3 extends over 15 amino acids. V was pared by 3 bases and J by 0 bases, with 11 bases between. The germline V gene encodes CDR1 ENHRY and CDR2 SYGVKD. CDR3 loop: CAISDHGGVNTEAFF. CDR3 nucleotides: TGTGCCATCAGTGATCACGGAGGGGTGAACACTGAAGCTTTCTTT.

This sequence joins TRBV30 and TRBJ1-5, with D perhaps matching TRBD1 (5 bases). Germline values: CDR1 GTSNPN, CDR2 SVGIG (reference sequence). V lost 2 bases and J lost 5, with 10 bases in between. The CDR3 contains 13 residues. CDR3 protein: CAWSRQGDQPQHF. CDR3 sequence (DNA): TGTGCCTGGAGTAGGCAGGGTGATCAGCCCCAGCATTTT.

The gene calls are TRBV10-3 and TRBJ1-5, with D unclear. V lost 3 bases, J lost 5 bases, and 8 bases lay in between. Germline-derived CDR1 and CDR2 are ENHRY and SYGVKD. CDR3 size: 13 residues. The CDR3 loop reads CAISDRVDQPQHF. The DNA of the CDR3 is TGTGCCATCAGTGATCGAGTAGATCAGCCCCAGCATTTT.

The chain uses TRBV7-2 and TRBJ2-7; 8 positions agree with TRBD2. Trimming cost V 0 bases and J 2 bases; bases outside gene matches: 6. Germline loops: CDR1 SGHTA, CDR2 FQGNSA. The CDR3 sequence is 16 residues long. Here the CDR3 reads CASSLAASGFPYEQYF. The CDR3 DNA follows: TGTGCCAGCAGCTTAGCAGCTAGCGGGTTCCCCTACGAGCAGTACTTC.

This chain joins TRBV5-8 and TRBJ2-7, with 12 bases matching TRBD2. There are 15 residues in the CDR3. Germline loops: CDR1 SGHTS, CDR2 YDEGEE. V trimming: 3 bases; J trimming: 4 bases; junction bases outside the gene matches: 5. This chain's CDR3 is CASSYRTSGNYEQYF. In nucleotides, the CDR3 is TGTGCCAGCAGCTATCGGACTAGCGGGAATTACGAGCAGTACTTC.

CDR3 in DNA: TGCGCCAGCAGCTTGACTAGCGGGAGATACGAGCAGTACTTC. It yields the protein CASSLTSGRYEQYF. The chain has TRBV5-1 and TRBJ2-7, with 11 nucleotides matching TRBD2. The CDR3 has 14 amino acids. CDR1 is SGHRS and CDR2 is YFSETQ in the germline V gene. The ends lost 1 base at V and 4 bases at J; junction bases unmatched: 1.

The rearrangement uses TRBV6-5 and TRBJ2-1, with 14 bases fitting TRBD2. The ends lost 7 bases at V and 9 bases at J; junction bases unmatched: 8. Germline CDR1 MNHEY, CDR2 SVGAGI. This CDR3 has 15 amino acids. CDR3 bases: TGTGCCAGCAACCCGGGACTAGCGGGAGAAGGTGAGCAGTTCTTC. Its translation is CASNPGLAGEGEQFF.

The rearrangement links TRBV4-3 to TRBJ2-7, with 7 bases identical to TRBD2. Germline CDR1 LGHNA, CDR2 YSLEER. The trim removed 2 bases at V and 0 bases at J, leaving 7 bases unmatched. The CDR3 totals 16 residues. CDR3 loop: CASSQSTSESSYEQYF. The CDR3 region has the DNA TGCGCCAGCAGCCAATCAACTAGCGAGAGCTCCTACGAGCAGTACTTC.

The chain combines TRBV4-2 with TRBJ2-2, with unresolved D. V lost 0 bases and J 1 base, leaving 6 bases between the germline ends. This CDR3 contains 15 residues. Germline V gene lookup returns CDR1 LGHNA and CDR2 YNFKEQ. The CDR3 DNA sequence: TGTGCCAGCAGCCAAGAGGCTTTGAACACCGGGGAGCTGTTTTTT. As protein: CASSQEALNTGELFF.

The chain employs TRBV18 and TRBJ1-1; the D gene is possibly TRBD1 (6 bases). This CDR3 contains 12 residues. CDR1 is KGHSH, CDR2 LQKENI, per germline. The ends were cut back, 1 base at V and 11 bases at J, with 11 bases in the middle. In DNA form, the CDR3 reads TGTGCCAGCTCACCACGGGGGCTTGACGCTTTCTTT. Translation: CASSPRGLDAFF.